Detailed here is one T cell receptor (beta chain). Its target is unknown. This entry is derived from a study of blood T cells in healthy people across ages. Overall study findings and caveats: Per million T cells, TCR beta diversity dropped about linearly as age rose.

The second PCR ran roughly 6 to 11 cycles with a sample-barcoded 5' primer and J-beta primers. Each CDR3 protein is one row after TCRdb ran MiXCR on the 5' RACE reads. Altogether about 620,000 distinct CDR3 sequences are present, over 40% being singletons, with the ten largest covering roughly 13%. The CDR3 extends over 15 amino acids. The germline gives CDR1 ENHRY, CDR2 SYGVKD. V lost 7 bases, J lost 7 bases, and 14 bases stayed unmatched. The total RNA that was extracted per sample amounted to at least 5.5 micrograms. The sample taken for sequencing was blood. This chain links TRBV10-3 with TRBJ2-7; 9 bases line up with TRBD2. This clonotype was sampled from a woman older than 75 in good health. CDR3 in amino acids: CAITELAGSYNEQYF. The CDR3 DNA reads TGTGCCATCACCGAACTAGCGGGTAGCTACAATGAGCAGTACTTC.